This record looks at one T cell receptor (beta chain) sequence and its context. Other nucleotide sequences in the sample specify the same CDR3. V was clipped by 4 bases and J by 1 base, with 4 bases between them. The CDR3 totals 13 residues. The germline V gene has CDR1 MRHNA and CDR2 SNTAGT. These data originate in a study of blood T cell repertoires in COVID-19. Repertoires were generated with immunoSEQ multiplex PCR, while TCRdb's copy carries only in-frame clones and drops some. The sample carries approximately 160,000 clones, 70% to 90% recorded once. The chain links TRBV6-4 to TRBJ2-2; D remains unclear. Sample: peripheral blood. The receptor was derived from a man aged 50-60 years with active or convalescent COVID-19. The CDR3 region is CASSAGNTGELFF. CDR3 DNA: TGTGCCAGCAGTGCAGGGAACACCGGGGAGCTGTTTTTT.